This T cell receptor (beta chain) was observed in a study of control samples from healthy donors and cancer patients. Germline CDR1 is LNHDA and CDR2 is SQIVND (reference sequence). V was trimmed by 0 bases and J by 6 bases, leaving 8 bases between them. This CDR3 comprises 13 residues. The table came from immunoSEQ multiplex PCR; TCRdb's copy has only in-frame clones and leaves some out. The sample contains 30,000 to 35,000 clones, approximately 94% of which appear only once. The V gene is TRBV19, the J gene TRBJ1-1; TRBD1 might be the D (6 bases). The sequenced material came from blood. The sequence was collected from a man in his fifties or sixties in good health. CDR3 sequence: CASSIEGGSEAFF. DNA of the CDR3: TGTGCCAGTAGTATAGAGGGGGGCTCTGAAGCTTTCTTT.